The 4 T cell receptor beta chains listed next were all sequenced from one sample in a study of blood T cells in healthy people across ages. A second roughly 6 to 12 cycle PCR used barcoded and J-beta primers. One entry per CDR3 protein results from TCRdb running MiXCR on the 5' RACE reads. The sample has about 1.4 million distinct CDR3 sequences; 45% to 70% are singletons. Sequenced material: blood. The receptors shown here come from a man between 18 and 35 years old in good health.

This clonotype was counted a few times. Compared with germline, one end of the junction differs, possibly owing to a read error. The chain employs TRBV29-1 and TRBJ2-1; D may be TRBD2 (7 bases). This CDR3 has 16 amino acids. Germline V gene data show CDR1 as SQVTM and CDR2 as ANQGSEA. CDR3 loop: CSVEGGDAVSYNEQFF. As DNA, the CDR3 is TGCAGCGTCGAAGGGGGGGATGCCGTCTCCTACAATGAGCAGTTCTTC.

The gene calls are TRBV4-2 and TRBJ2-6, with 8 positions matching TRBD2. V lost 0 bases to trimming and J lost 0 bases; unmatched junction nucleotides: 7. The CDR3 has 19 amino acids. CDR1 LGHNA and CDR2 YNFKEQ come from the germline V gene. The CDR3 bases are TGTGCCAGCAGCCAAGATCTCCTAGCGGGTAGCTCTGGGGCCAACGTCCTGACTTTC. Translated, it gives CASSQDLLAGSSGANVLTF.

CDR3 nucleotides: TGTGCCAGCAGCCTGGGGGGCCGCTACACCTTC. Its translation: CASSLGGRYTF. The chain carries TRBV13 and TRBJ1-2, with D perhaps TRBD1 (6 bases). Germline V gene lookup returns CDR1 PRHDT and CDR2 FYEKMQ (reference sequence). Trimming removed 5 bases from V and 9 bases from J, with 10 bases in between. The CDR3 is 11 residues long.

This clonotype has only a few counts. The V call is TRBV29-1, the J call TRBJ1-1, with D unclear. V lost 2 bases to trimming and J lost 1 base, with 8 bases between them. The CDR3 has 13 residues. Germline lookup yields CDR1 SQVTM and CDR2 ANQGSEA. CDR3 sequence: CSVERSQNTEAFF. The CDR3, as DNA: TGCAGCGTTGAACGCAGCCAGAACACTGAAGCTTTCTTT.